Listed below are T cell receptor beta chains from one sample, sequenced in a study of T cells after posttransplantation cyclophosphamide. Measured with immunoSEQ multiplex PCR; TCRdb has only the in-frame clones, and not every one. The sample records more than 60,000 clones, 80% to 95% being singletons. The sequenced material came from PBMCs. These receptors were collected from a woman in her twenties or thirties in good health and a related stem cell transplant donor. The CDR3 runs from the conserved cysteine through the conserved F or W. A D gene is named only where the DNA matches it firmly. Size is omitted from some rows. Given values are once, few, many or a class for expanded clones.

D	size	V	J	CDR3	DNA
-	-	TRBV4-3	TRBJ2-7	CASSQDGEGSEQYF	TGCGCCAGCAGCCAAGATGGCGAGGGCTCCGAGCAGTACTTC
-	-	TRBV12-5	TRBJ1-3	CASGWGPGNTIYF	TGTGCTAGTGGATGGGGTCCTGGAAACACCATATATTTT
-	-	TRBV4-3	TRBJ1-1	CASSQVTGITEAFF	TGCGCCAGCAGCCAAGTTACAGGGATCACTGAAGCTTTCTTT
TRBD1	-	TRBV5-1	TRBJ1-4	CASSSTGVHEKLFF	TGCGCCAGCAGTTCGACAGGGGTACATGAAAAACTGTTTTTT
TRBD2	-	TRBV7-6	TRBJ2-5	CASSRGGGETQYF	TGTGCCAGCAGCCGGGGGGGCGGGGAGACCCAGTACTTC
TRBD2	-	TRBV14	TRBJ2-5	CASSPLAGLRETQYF	TGTGCCAGCAGCCCTTTAGCGGGGCTAAGGGAGACCCAGTACTTC
-	-	TRBV4-3	TRBJ1-1	CASSQDGGTNTEAFF	TGCGCCAGCAGCCAAGACGGGGGGACGAACACTGAAGCTTTCTTT
TRBD2	-	TRBV4-3	TRBJ2-1	CASSQGRREEQFF	TGCGCCAGCAGCCAAGGGAGGCGGGAGGAGCAGTTCTTC
TRBD1	once	TRBV6-6	TRBJ2-4	CASRLQGAPKNIQYF	TGTGCCAGCAGACTACAGGGGGCGCCCAAAAACATTCAGTACTTC
-	-	TRBV5-4	TRBJ2-1	CASSLGPGNEQFF	TGTGCCAGCAGCTTGGGACCGGGGAATGAGCAGTTCTTC
TRBD1	-	TRBV11-2	TRBJ2-7	CASSLWDSYEQYF	TGTGCCAGCAGCCTTTGGGACAGCTACGAGCAGTACTTC
-	-	TRBV5-5	TRBJ1-1	CASSLQRSEGAEAFF	TGTGCCAGCAGCTTACAGCGCTCGGAGGGGGCTGAAGCTTTCTTT
-	-	TRBV4-1	TRBJ1-1	CASSQPGSRTEAFF	TGCGCCAGCAGCCAACCGGGGTCACGGACTGAAGCTTTCTTT
TRBD1	once	TRBV2	TRBJ1-6	CASSRDRDNSPLHF	TGTGCCAGCAGCCGGGACAGGGATAATTCACCCCTCCACTTT
TRBD2	-	TRBV11-3	TRBJ2-1	CASSLSGGTYNEQFF	TGTGCCAGCAGCCTTAGCGGGGGAACTTACAATGAGCAGTTCTTC
TRBD1	-	TRBV7-4	TRBJ2-7	CASSSGTGGARSHEQYF	TGTGCCAGCAGCTCCGGGACAGGGGGCGCAAGGTCCCACGAGCAGTACTTC
-	-	TRBV6-6	TRBJ2-5	CASSPDGPAEAQYF	TGTGCCAGCAGTCCTGACGGGCCCGCCGAGGCCCAGTACTTC
-	once	TRBV30	TRBJ2-3	CAWSVRGSTDTQYF	TGTGCCTGGAGTGTACGGGGAAGCACAGATACGCAGTATTTT
-	-	TRBV6-1	TRBJ1-5	CASSDGFLAQHF	TGTGCCAGCAGTGACGGTTTTCTGGCCCAGCATTTT
-	-	TRBV29-1	TRBJ1-4	CSAGTPNEKLFF	TGCAGCGCAGGGACCCCTAATGAAAAACTGTTTTTT
-	-	TRBV4-3	TRBJ1-1	CASSQAIGVNTEAFF	TGCGCCAGCAGCCAGGCAATAGGAGTGAACACTGAAGCTTTCTTT
-	-	TRBV7-9	TRBJ2-1	CASSPVGMSGNEQFF	TGTGCCAGCAGCCCAGTCGGGATGAGCGGCAATGAGCAGTTCTTC
-	-	TRBV6-6	TRBJ1-2	CASSYGGVLANGYTF	TGTGCCAGCAGTTACGGAGGAGTTCTCGCAAACGGCTACACCTTC
-	-	TRBV29-1	TRBJ2-7	CSAITGGALGEQYF	TGCAGCGCCATAACAGGGGGGGCCTTGGGCGAGCAGTACTTC
TRBD1	once	TRBV7-9	TRBJ1-2	CASSPVTGGYGYTF	TGTGCCAGCAGCCCCGTGACAGGGGGCTATGGCTACACCTTC
-	-	TRBV21-1	TRBJ1-1	CASSKRRRHNTEAFF	TGTGCCAGCAGCAAACGTCGAAGACACAACACTGAAGCTTTCTTT
TRBD1	-	TRBV4-1	TRBJ2-1	CASSQEGTDYNEQFF	TGCGCCAGCAGCCAAGAGGGGACAGACTACAATGAGCAGTTCTTC
-	once	TRBV4-3	TRBJ2-7	CASSQDLEKAYEQYF	TGCGCCAGCAGCCAAGATCTGGAGAAAGCCTACGAGCAGTACTTC
-	-	TRBV4-2	TRBJ1-2	CASSQDLGLPRSGYTF	TGTGCCAGCAGCCAAGATTTGGGACTACCCAGATCCGGCTACACCTTC
TRBD1	-	TRBV4-1	TRBJ1-6	CASSQGTGGINSPLHF	TGCGCCAGCAGCCAAGGGACAGGCGGAATTAATTCACCCCTCCACTTT
TRBD1	-	TRBV7-2	TRBJ1-2	CASSFTSTGVSGYTF	TGTGCCAGCAGCTTTACTAGCACAGGGGTGAGCGGCTACACCTTC
-	-	TRBV7-9	TRBJ2-4	CASSLGAQATKNIQYF	TGTGCCAGCAGCTTAGGCGCGCAGGCAACTAAAAACATTCAGTACTTC
TRBD2	once	TRBV5-4	TRBJ2-5	CASSFGTSGTEYF	TGTGCCAGCAGCTTCGGGACTAGCGGTACGGAGTACTTC
TRBD2	-	TRBV7-9	TRBJ2-1	CASRQTSGVGNEQFF	TGTGCCAGCAGACAGACTAGCGGGGTAGGTAATGAGCAGTTCTTC
TRBD2	-	TRBV10-2	TRBJ2-7	CASSDRTSGGSYEQYF	TGCGCCAGCAGTGATCGGACTAGCGGGGGCTCTTACGAGCAGTACTTC
-	-	TRBV4-2	TRBJ1-1	CASSPGGDRLNTEAFF	TGTGCCAGCAGCCCCGGGGGGGATCGTCTGAACACTGAAGCTTTCTTT
-	once	TRBV19	TRBJ1-2	CASSPRARTNYGYTF	TGTGCCAGTAGTCCTCGGGCCCGGACTAACTATGGCTACACCTTC
-	few	TRBV7-8	TRBJ2-7	CASSLGGHSSYEQYF	TGTGCCAGCAGCTTGGGGGGACACTCATCCTACGAGCAGTACTTC
TRBD2	-	TRBV7-3	TRBJ2-1	CASSRAGGPYNEQFF	TGTGCCAGCAGCCGAGCGGGGGGCCCCTACAATGAGCAGTTCTTC
-	-	TRBV28	TRBJ2-3	CASSFQDTQYF	TGTGCCAGCAGTTTTCAAGATACGCAGTATTTT
TRBD1	-	TRBV6-5	TRBJ1-2	CASSRGQGIDYGYTF	TGTGCCAGCAGTCGGGGACAGGGTATTGACTATGGCTACACCTTC
TRBD1	-	TRBV7-8	TRBJ2-7	CASSLRQGNEQYF	TGTGCCAGCAGCTTAAGACAGGGAAACGAGCAGTACTTC
-	-	TRBV7-6	TRBJ2-1	CASSLQTGDEQFF	TGTGCCAGCAGTTTACAAACCGGCGATGAGCAGTTCTTC
-	-	TRBV7-2	TRBJ2-7	CASSLEGNYEQYF	TGTGCCAGCAGCTTAGAAGGGAACTACGAGCAGTACTTC
-	-	TRBV28	TRBJ2-6	CASSSPHAGASFGANVLTF	TGTGCCAGCAGCTCCCCCCATGCAGGGGCGAGTTTTGGGGCCAACGTCCTGACTTTC
-	-	TRBV5-1	TRBJ1-1	CASSARGTEAFF	TGCGCCAGCAGCGCCCGGGGGACTGAAGCTTTCTTT
-	-	TRBV7-6	TRBJ1-1	CASSLDSQNTEAFF	TGTGCCAGCAGCTTAGACAGTCAAAACACTGAAGCTTTCTTT
-	-	TRBV18	TRBJ1-2	CASSPDYNYGYTF	TGTGCCAGCTCCCCTGACTACAACTATGGCTACACCTTC
-	-	TRBV4-2	TRBJ1-1	CASSHQGREIYTEAFF	TGTGCCAGCAGCCACCAAGGCAGGGAAATTTACACTGAAGCTTTCTTT